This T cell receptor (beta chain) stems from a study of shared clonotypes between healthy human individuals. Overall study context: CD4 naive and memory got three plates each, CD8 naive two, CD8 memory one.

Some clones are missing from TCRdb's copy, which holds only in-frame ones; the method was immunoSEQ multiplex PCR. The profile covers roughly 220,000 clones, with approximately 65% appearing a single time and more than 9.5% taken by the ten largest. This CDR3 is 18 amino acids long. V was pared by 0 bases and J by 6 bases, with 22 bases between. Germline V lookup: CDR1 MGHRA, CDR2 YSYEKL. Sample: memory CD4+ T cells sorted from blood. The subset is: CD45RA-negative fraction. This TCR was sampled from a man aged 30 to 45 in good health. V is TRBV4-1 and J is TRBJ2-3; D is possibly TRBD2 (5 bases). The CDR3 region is CASSQDGSLGLFSDTQYF. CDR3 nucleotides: TGCGCCAGCAGCCAAGATGGGTCACTAGGGCTGTTTTCGGATACGCAGTATTTT.